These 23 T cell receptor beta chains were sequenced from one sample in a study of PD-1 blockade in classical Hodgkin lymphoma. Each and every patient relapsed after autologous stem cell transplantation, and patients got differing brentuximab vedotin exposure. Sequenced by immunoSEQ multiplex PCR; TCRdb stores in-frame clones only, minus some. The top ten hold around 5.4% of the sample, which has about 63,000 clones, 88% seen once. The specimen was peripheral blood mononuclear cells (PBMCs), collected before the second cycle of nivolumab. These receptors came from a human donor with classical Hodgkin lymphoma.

This chain's CDR3 is CASSLDRVDDEQYF. The DNA of the CDR3 is TGCGCCAGCAGCTTGGACAGGGTAGACGACGAGCAGTACTTC. The rearrangement links TRBV5-1 to TRBJ2-7; maybe TRBD1 (6 bases). The CDR3 consists of 14 residues. CDR1 SGHRS and CDR2 YFSETQ come from the germline V gene. V gave up 0 bases and J gave up 5 bases, with 12 bases separating them.

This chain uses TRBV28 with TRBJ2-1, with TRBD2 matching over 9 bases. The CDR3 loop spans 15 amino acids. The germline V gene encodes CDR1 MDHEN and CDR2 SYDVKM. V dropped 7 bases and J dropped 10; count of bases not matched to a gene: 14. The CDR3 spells CASTPTAGGLGEQFF. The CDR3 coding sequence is TGTGCCAGCACCCCCACAGCGGGGGGTCTGGGCGAGCAGTTCTTC.

For the CDR3, the DNA is TGTGCCAGCAGTTCACAGGGAAGCTCCTACAATGAGCAGTTCTTC. Protein sequence: CASSSQGSSYNEQFF. The V gene is TRBV9, the J gene TRBJ2-1; the D gene is possibly TRBD1 (6 bases). The CDR3 length is 15 residues. Deletions cut 5 bases from V and 0 bases from J, with 12 bases between. Germline V gene lookup returns CDR1 SGDLS and CDR2 YYNGEE.

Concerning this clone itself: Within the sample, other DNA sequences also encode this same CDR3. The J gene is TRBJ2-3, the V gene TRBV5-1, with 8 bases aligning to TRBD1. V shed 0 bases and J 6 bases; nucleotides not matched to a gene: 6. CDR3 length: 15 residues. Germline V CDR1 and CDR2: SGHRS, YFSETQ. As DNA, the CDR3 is TGCGCCAGCAGCTTGGTTGGGACAGGAAGTGATACGCAGTATTTT. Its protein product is CASSLVGTGSDTQYF.

This CDR3 is CASSSEGRPNNEQFF. The DNA for the CDR3 is TGCGCCAGCAGCTCGGAGGGCAGGCCAAACAATGAGCAGTTCTTC. The J gene is TRBJ2-1, the V gene TRBV5-1, with D tentatively TRBD2 (6 bases). Germline V gene sequence: CDR1 SGHRS, CDR2 YFSETQ. The CDR3 contains 15 residues. V lost 3 bases, J lost 5 bases, and 15 bases lay in between.

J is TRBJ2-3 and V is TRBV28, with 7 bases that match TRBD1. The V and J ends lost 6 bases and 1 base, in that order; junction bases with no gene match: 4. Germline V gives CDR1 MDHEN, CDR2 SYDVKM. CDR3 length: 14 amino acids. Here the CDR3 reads CASSIGQGTDTQYF. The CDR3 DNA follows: TGTGCCAGCAGCATCGGACAGGGCACAGATACGCAGTATTTT.

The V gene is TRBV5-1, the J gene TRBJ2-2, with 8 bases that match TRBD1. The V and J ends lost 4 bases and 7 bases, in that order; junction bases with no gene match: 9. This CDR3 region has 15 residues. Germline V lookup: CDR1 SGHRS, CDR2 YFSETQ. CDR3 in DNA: TGCGCCAGCAGCCGGATCCGGGGACAGGACGGGGAGCTGTTTTTT. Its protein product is CASSRIRGQDGELFF.

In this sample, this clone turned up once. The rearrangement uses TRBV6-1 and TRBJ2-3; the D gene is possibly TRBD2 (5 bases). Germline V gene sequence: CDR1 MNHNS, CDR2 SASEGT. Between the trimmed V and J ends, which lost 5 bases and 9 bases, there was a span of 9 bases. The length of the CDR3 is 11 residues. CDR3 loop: CASSPGKTQYF. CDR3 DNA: TGTGCCAGCAGTCCGGGAAAAACGCAGTATTTT.

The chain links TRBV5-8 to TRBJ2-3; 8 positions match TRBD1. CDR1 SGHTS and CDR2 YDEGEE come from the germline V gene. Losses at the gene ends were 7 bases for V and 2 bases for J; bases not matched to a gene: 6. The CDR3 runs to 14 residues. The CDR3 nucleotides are TGTGCCAGCGACCTGGACAGGGCCACAGATACGCAGTATTTT. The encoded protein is CASDLDRATDTQYF.

This chain's CDR3 is CASSESSPLGRHQPQHF. The CDR3 DNA follows: TGTGCCAGCAGTGAATCCTCACCTTTAGGGAGGCATCAGCCCCAGCATTTT. J is TRBJ1-5 and V is TRBV25-1; D is unclear. From germline, CDR1 is MGHDK and CDR2 SYGVNS. Trimming pared 1 base from V and 5 bases from J, leaving 18 bases between. The CDR3 extends over 17 amino acids.

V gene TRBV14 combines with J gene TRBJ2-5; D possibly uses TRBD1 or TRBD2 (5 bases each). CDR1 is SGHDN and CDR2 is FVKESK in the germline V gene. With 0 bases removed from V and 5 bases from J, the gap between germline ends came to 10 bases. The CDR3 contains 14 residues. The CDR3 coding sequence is TGTGCCAGCAGCCAAGAGAATGGGGGTGAGACCCAGTACTTC. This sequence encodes CASSQENGGETQYF.

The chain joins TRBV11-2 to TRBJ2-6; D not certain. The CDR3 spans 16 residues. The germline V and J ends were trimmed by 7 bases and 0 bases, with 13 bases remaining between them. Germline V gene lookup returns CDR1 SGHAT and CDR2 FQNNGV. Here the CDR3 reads CASNLPGDSGANVLTF. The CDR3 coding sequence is TGTGCCAGCAACCTACCCGGAGACTCTGGGGCCAACGTCCTGACTTTC. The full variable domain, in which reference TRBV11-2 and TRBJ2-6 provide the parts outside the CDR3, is EAGVAQSPRYKIIEKRQSVAFWCNPISGHATLYWYQQILGQGPKLLIQFQNNGVVDDSQLPKDRFSAERLKGVDSTLKIQPAKLEDSAVYLCASNLPGDSGANVLTFGAGSRLTVL.

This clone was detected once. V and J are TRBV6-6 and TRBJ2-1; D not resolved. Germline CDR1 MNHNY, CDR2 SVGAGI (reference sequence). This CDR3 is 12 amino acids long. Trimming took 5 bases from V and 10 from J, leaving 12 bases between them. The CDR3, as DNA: TGTGCCAGCAGTCCACCGGCGGAGGAGCAGTTCTTC. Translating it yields CASSPPAEEQFF.

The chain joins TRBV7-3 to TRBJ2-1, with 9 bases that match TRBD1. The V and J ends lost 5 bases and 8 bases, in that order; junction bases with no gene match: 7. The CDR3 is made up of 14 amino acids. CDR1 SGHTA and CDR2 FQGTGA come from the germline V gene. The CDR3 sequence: CASSKTHRGHEQFF. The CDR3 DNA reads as TGTGCCAGCAGCAAAACACACAGGGGGCATGAGCAGTTCTTC.

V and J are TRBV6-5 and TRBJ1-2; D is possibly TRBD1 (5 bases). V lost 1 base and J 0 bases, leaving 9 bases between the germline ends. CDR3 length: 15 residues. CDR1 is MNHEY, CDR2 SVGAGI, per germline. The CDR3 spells CASSYLGGPNYGYTF. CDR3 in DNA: TGTGCCAGCAGTTACTTGGGGGGACCTAACTATGGCTACACCTTC.

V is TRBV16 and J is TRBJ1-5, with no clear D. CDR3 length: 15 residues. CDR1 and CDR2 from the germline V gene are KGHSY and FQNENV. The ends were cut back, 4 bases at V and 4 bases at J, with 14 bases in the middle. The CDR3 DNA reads TGTGCCAGCAGCCCTGGCGGTAGAGGGAATCAGCCCCAGCATTTT. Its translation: CASSPGGRGNQPQHF.

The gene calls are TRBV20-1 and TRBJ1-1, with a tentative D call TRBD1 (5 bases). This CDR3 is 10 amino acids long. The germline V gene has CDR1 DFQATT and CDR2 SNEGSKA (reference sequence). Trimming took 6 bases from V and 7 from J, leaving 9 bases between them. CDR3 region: CSAPTGEAFF. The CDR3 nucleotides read TGCAGTGCCCCAACAGGTGAAGCTTTCTTT.

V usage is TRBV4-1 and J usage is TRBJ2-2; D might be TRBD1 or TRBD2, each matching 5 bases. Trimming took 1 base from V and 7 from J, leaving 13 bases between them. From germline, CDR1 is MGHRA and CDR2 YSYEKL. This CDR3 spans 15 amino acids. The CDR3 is CASSQVEQAGGELFF. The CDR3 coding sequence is TGCGCCAGCAGCCAAGTGGAACAGGCGGGCGGGGAGCTGTTTTTT.

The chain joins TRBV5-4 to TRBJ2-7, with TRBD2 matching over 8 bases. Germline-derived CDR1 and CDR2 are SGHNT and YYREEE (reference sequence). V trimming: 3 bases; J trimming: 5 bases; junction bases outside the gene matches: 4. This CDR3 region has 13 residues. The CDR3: CASSYGGADEQYF. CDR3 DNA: TGTGCCAGCAGCTACGGGGGGGCTGACGAGCAGTACTTC. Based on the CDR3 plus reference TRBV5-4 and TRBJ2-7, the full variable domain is ETGVTQSPTHLIKTRGQQVTLRCSSQSGHNTVSWYQQALGQGPQFIFQYYREEENGRGNFPPRFSGLQFPNYSSELNVNALELDDSALYLCASSYGGADEQYFGPGTRLTVT.

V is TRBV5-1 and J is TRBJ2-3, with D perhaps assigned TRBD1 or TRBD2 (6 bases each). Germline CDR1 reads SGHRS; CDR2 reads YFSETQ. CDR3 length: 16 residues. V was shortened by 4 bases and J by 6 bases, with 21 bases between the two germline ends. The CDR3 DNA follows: TGCGCCAGCAGCCCCCAGTTAGGGGGGCAAGGTGATACGCAGTATTTT. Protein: CASSPQLGGQGDTQYF.

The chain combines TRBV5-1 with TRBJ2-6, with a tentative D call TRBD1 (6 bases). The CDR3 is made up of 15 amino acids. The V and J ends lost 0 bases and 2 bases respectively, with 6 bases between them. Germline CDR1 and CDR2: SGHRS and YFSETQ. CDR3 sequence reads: CASSLEGAGANVLTF. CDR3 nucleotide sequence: TGCGCCAGCAGCTTGGAGGGGGCTGGGGCCAACGTCCTGACTTTC.

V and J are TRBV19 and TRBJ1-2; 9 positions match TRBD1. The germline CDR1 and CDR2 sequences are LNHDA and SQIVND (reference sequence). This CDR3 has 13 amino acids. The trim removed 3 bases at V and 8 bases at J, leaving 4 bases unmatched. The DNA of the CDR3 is TGTGCCAGTAGTATTTACAGGGGGCACGGCTACACCTTC. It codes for CASSIYRGHGYTF. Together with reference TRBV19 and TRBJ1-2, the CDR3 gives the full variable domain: DGGITQSPKYLFRKEGQNVTLSCEQNLNHDAMYWYRQDPGQGLRLIYYSQIVNDFQKGDIAEGYSVSREKKESFPLTVTSAQKNPTAFYLCASSIYRGHGYTFGSGTRLTVV.

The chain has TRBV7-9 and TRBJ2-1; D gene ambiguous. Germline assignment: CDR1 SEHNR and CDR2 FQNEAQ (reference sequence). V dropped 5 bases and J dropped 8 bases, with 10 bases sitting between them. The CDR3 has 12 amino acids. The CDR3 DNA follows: TGTGCCAGCAGCCCCGACTGGGATGAGCAGTTCTTC. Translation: CASSPDWDEQFF.